A selection of T cell receptor beta chains follows, all from one sample in a study of technical replicates of blood from several donors. Libraries were prepared by immunoSEQ multiplex PCR; TCRdb keeps only in-frame clonotypes and omits some of them. The table includes approximately 73,000 clones, around 90% detected once. The source material was T cells isolated from PBMCs. All receptors come from a human donor in good health. The CDR3 runs from the conserved cysteine through the conserved F or W. The D gene is left open where the match is weak. Only some rows state a clone size, as once, few, many or a class for expanded clones.

-	TRBV5-1	TRBJ2-1	TRBD1	TGCGCCAGCAGCTTTACCGGGACAGAAACCTACAATGAGCAGTTCTTC	CASSFTGTETYNEQFF
-	TRBV6-1	TRBJ1-1	TRBD1	TGTGCCAGCAGCTTGGACAGGGGGAACACTGAAGCTTTCTTT	CASSLDRGNTEAFF
-	TRBV13	TRBJ2-4	TRBD2	TGTGCCAGCAGCTTATATCCGGGGGGGAGAACTGCCAAAAACATTCAGTACTTC	CASSLYPGGRTAKNIQYF
-	TRBV18	TRBJ1-2	-	TGTGCCAGCTCACCAATCCGGGAAGTATCCCCTGGCTACACCTTC	CASSPIREVSPGYTF
-	TRBV6-6	TRBJ2-7	-	TGTGCCAGCAGCATCAGGGGAGGGTACGAGCAGTACTTC	CASSIRGGYEQYF
-	TRBV6-5	TRBJ2-5	TRBD2	TGTGCCAGCAGTTACCCACAGTACGGGGGGCAAGAGACCCAGTACTTC	CASSYPQYGGQETQYF
-	TRBV11-3	TRBJ1-1	-	TGTGCCAGCAGCTTAGAGGCAGACACTGAAGCTTTCTTT	CASSLEADTEAFF
once	TRBV4-2	TRBJ2-1	TRBD1	TGTGCCAGCAGCCAAGGGGCGGGACAGGTCCATAGTGAGCAGTTCTTC	CASSQGAGQVHSEQFF
once	TRBV27	TRBJ1-2	-	TGTGCCAGCAGTTCAATTACAGGGCAGGGGCACTATGGCTACACCTTC	CASSSITGQGHYGYTF
-	TRBV11-2	TRBJ2-7	-	TGTGCCAGCAGCTTACAGGGCCAATCCTACGAGCAGTACTTC	CASSLQGQSYEQYF
-	TRBV7-8	TRBJ2-7	TRBD2	TGTGCCAGCAGCGTAGGACCCACTAGCGGGAGTTACGAGCAGTACTTC	CASSVGPTSGSYEQYF
-	TRBV18	TRBJ2-7	-	TGTGCCAGCTCACCCTTCCCCGAGAGCTCCTACGAGCAGTACTTC	CASSPFPESSYEQYF
-	TRBV7-8	TRBJ2-5	TRBD2	TGTGCCAGCAGCGAAGGACTAGCGGGAGGGGGTTCCCCCTTAGGGAAGACCCAGTACTTC	CASSEGLAGGGSPLGKTQYF
-	TRBV7-9	TRBJ2-5	-	TGTGCCAGCAGCCCTGTCCGCGATTGGTTATGGGAGACCCAGTACTTC	CASSPVRDWLWETQYF
-	TRBV5-1	TRBJ2-3	TRBD2	TGCGCCAGCAGCTTGTCGCGGGGGATTAGTGCAGATACGCAGTATTTT	CASSLSRGISADTQYF
-	TRBV9	TRBJ2-1	TRBD2	TGTGCCAGCAGCGTAGCTGGACTAGTACCCAATGAGCAGTTCTTC	CASSVAGLVPNEQFF
once	TRBV7-8	TRBJ2-1	TRBD2	TGTGCCAGCAGCTTTAGCCTAGCGGGAGGTAACACCTACAATGAGCAGTTCTTC	CASSFSLAGGNTYNEQFF
-	TRBV18	TRBJ1-2	TRBD1	TGTGCCAGCTCCCCTACAGGGGGCATTAACTATGGCTACACCTTC	CASSPTGGINYGYTF
-	TRBV2	TRBJ2-1	TRBD1	TGTGCCAGCAGTGCTGTATTCCCAGGGGGTAGCTCTTACAATGAGCAGTTCTTC	CASSAVFPGGSSYNEQFF
-	TRBV4-3	TRBJ2-5	-	TGCGCCAGCAGCCAATCACTAGGTTCAGAGACCCAGTACTTC	CASSQSLGSETQYF
-	TRBV28	TRBJ1-4	-	TGTGCCAGCAGTGCCCGCCACACATTTAATGAAAAACTGTTTTTT	CASSARHTFNEKLFF
-	TRBV5-4	TRBJ2-3	TRBD2	TGTGCCAGCAGACGGAGCGGGGCGGCCACAGATACGCAGTATTTT	CASRRSGAATDTQYF
once	TRBV19	TRBJ2-1	TRBD2	TGTGCCAGTAGGGGGGCCGGGACTAGCGGGCGAAACCAGCAGTTCTTC	CASRGAGTSGRNQQFF
-	TRBV28	TRBJ2-7	-	TGTGCCAGCAGTCCCGGGGTATCCTACGAGCAGTACTTC	CASSPGVSYEQYF
-	TRBV5-6	TRBJ1-1	TRBD1	TGTGCCAGCAGCCTGACAGGGACAAGGAACACTGAAGCTTTCTTT	CASSLTGTRNTEAFF
-	TRBV19	TRBJ1-2	TRBD1	TGTGCCAGTAGTTTAGACAGGGCTGACGGCTACACCTTC	CASSLDRADGYTF
-	TRBV19	TRBJ1-5	-	TGTGCCAGTAGTATAGATCGACAGTATAGCAATCAGCCCCAGCATTTT	CASSIDRQYSNQPQHF
-	TRBV5-6	TRBJ1-2	-	TGTGCCAGCAGCTTGTTGGCGGCAAACTATGGCTACACCTTC	CASSLLAANYGYTF
-	TRBV6-1	TRBJ2-7	-	TGTGCCAGCAGTCTTGGCCAGGTGACGTACGAGCAGTACTTC	CASSLGQVTYEQYF
-	TRBV2	TRBJ1-3	-	TGTGCCAGCAGTGTATTAACAGGGCGCTCTGGAAACACCATATATTTT	CASSVLTGRSGNTIYF
once	TRBV6-4	TRBJ2-2	-	TGTGCCAGCTCCCTTGGCATCTTCACCGGGGAGCTGTTTTTT	CASSLGIFTGELFF
-	TRBV5-1	TRBJ2-3	-	TGCGCCAGCAGCGAACGAGCGGGCACCACAGATACGCAGTATTTT	CASSERAGTTDTQYF
once	TRBV29-1	TRBJ2-7	-	TGCAGCGTTGAAGTTTCAGGCTACGAGCAGTACTTC	CSVEVSGYEQYF
-	TRBV28	TRBJ1-1	-	TGTGCCAGCAGGCCGGGGGGTCGGGTGGACACTGAAGCTTTCTTT	CASRPGGRVDTEAFF
-	TRBV6-5	TRBJ2-7	-	TGTGCCAGCGGTAGTGGCGGAGCTCCCTACGAGCAGTACTTC	CASGSGGAPYEQYF
-	TRBV4-1	TRBJ2-7	-	TGCGCCAGCAGCCAAGCTGGGCGGGTGCTTCCCTACGAGCAGTACTTC	CASSQAGRVLPYEQYF
-	TRBV28	TRBJ2-7	TRBD1	TGTGCCAGCAGTCCCGGGGACAGAGTACTTTACGAGCAGTACTTC	CASSPGDRVLYEQYF
-	TRBV9	TRBJ1-1	-	TGTGCCAGCAGTTCGGTCAAAGACACTGAAGCTTTCTTT	CASSSVKDTEAFF
-	TRBV7-2	TRBJ1-5	TRBD1	TGTGCCAGCAGCTTAGCGCTGGGACAGGGGCCAGATTTT	CASSLALGQGPDF
once	TRBV11-2	TRBJ1-5	-	TGTGCCAGCAGCGCGGCCGCGGGCGCTAATCAGCCCCAGCATTTT	CASSAAAGANQPQHF
few	TRBV5-6	TRBJ1-1	-	TGTGCCAGCAGCTTGGCCGGCAGGTGGAACACTGAAGCTTTCTTT	CASSLAGRWNTEAFF
-	TRBV9	TRBJ2-1	-	TGTGCCAGCAGAGCGGGTACGACTGAGCAGTTCTTC	CASRAGTTEQFF
-	TRBV7-9	TRBJ2-1	TRBD2	TGTGCCAGCAGCTTAGGACTAGCTAATGAGCAGTTCTTC	CASSLGLANEQFF
-	TRBV7-2	TRBJ2-5	-	TGTGCCAGCAGCTTAATGGTACAGCCCCAAGAGACCCAGTACTTC	CASSLMVQPQETQYF
once	TRBV11-1	TRBJ2-2	TRBD1	TGTGCCAGCAGCGTTGACCCGGGACAGGGTTTGCCCGGGGAGCTGTTTTTT	CASSVDPGQGLPGELFF
-	TRBV9	TRBJ2-3	TRBD2	TGTGCCAGCAGCGTAGAGGGAGCGGGAGGGATCAGGGGATCAGATACGCAGTATTTT	CASSVEGAGGIRGSDTQYF
-	TRBV6-5	TRBJ2-1	TRBD2	TGTGCCAGCAGTTCACTAGCGGATAGCTCCTACAATGAGCAGTTCTTC	CASSSLADSSYNEQFF
-	TRBV21-1	TRBJ1-3	-	TGTGCCAGCAGCAAGGAGCCTAATTCTGGACAGGCGAGAAACACCATATATTTT	CASSKEPNSGQARNTIYF
-	TRBV6-1	TRBJ1-5	-	TGTGCCAGCAGTGAGTTTTACAGTAACAATCAGCCCCAGCATTTT	CASSEFYSNNQPQHF
-	TRBV7-6	TRBJ2-2	TRBD1	TGTGCCAGCAGCTTAGGAGGACAGGGGACCGGGGAGCTGTTTTTT	CASSLGGQGTGELFF
-	TRBV7-9	TRBJ1-5	-	TGTGCCAGCAGTCGAGGTAGCAATCAGCCCCAGCATTTT	CASSRGSNQPQHF